These T cell receptor beta chains were read from a single sample in a study of blood T cell repertoires in COVID-19. The table came from immunoSEQ multiplex PCR; TCRdb's copy has only in-frame clones and leaves some out. The sample carries about 100,000 clones, 65% to 90% recorded once. The sample comprised PBMCs or T cells enriched from blood (not recorded which). Every receptor here comes from a woman aged 45-59 years who had recovered from COVID-19. Both conserved end residues are part of each CDR3. The D gene is left open where the match is weak. Not every row has a clone size; where given, it reads once, few, many or a size class.

v_gene,len,d_gene,abundance,j_gene,CDR3aa,CDR3nt
TRBV9,15,NA,NA,TRBJ1-6,CASSPRQGYNSPLHF,TGTGCCAGCAGCCCCCGCCAGGGCTATAATTCACCCCTCCACTTT
TRBV6-5,11,NA,NA,TRBJ1-2,CASSWHAGSLF,TGTGCCAGCAGTTGGCATGCCGGTAGCCTCTTC
TRBV7-3,13,NA,NA,TRBJ2-1,CASLPGETNEQFF,TGTGCCAGCTTACCGGGAGAAACCAATGAGCAGTTCTTC
TRBV7-3,14,TRBD1,NA,TRBJ2-3,CASSSGQPSDTQYF,TGTGCCAGCAGCTCGGGACAGCCCTCAGATACGCAGTATTTT
TRBV5-4,16,TRBD2,NA,TRBJ2-2,CASSPAGLANTGELFF,TGTGCCAGCAGCCCAGCAGGACTAGCGAACACCGGGGAGCTGTTTTTT
TRBV19,16,TRBD2,NA,TRBJ2-3,CASSTPSGRVTDTQYF,TGTGCCAGTAGTACCCCTAGCGGGAGGGTCACAGATACGCAGTATTTT
TRBV6-5,13,NA,NA,TRBJ2-2,CASSIGGTGELFF,TGTGCCAGCAGTATCGGGGGCACCGGGGAGCTGTTTTTT
TRBV28,22,TRBD2,NA,TRBJ2-6,CASSYPGLRARRGATGANVLTF,TGTGCCAGCAGTTACCCCGGATTGAGAGCGCGGCGGGGGGCAACTGGGGCCAACGTCCTGACTTTC
TRBV19,14,TRBD1,once,TRBJ1-2,CASSMMTGFYGYTF,TGTGCCAGTAGTATGATGACAGGGTTCTATGGCTACACCTTC
TRBV7-2,15,NA,NA,TRBJ1-5,CASSSRSGSNQPQHF,TGTGCCAGCAGCTCCCGGTCAGGTAGCAATCAGCCCCAGCATTTT
TRBV27,13,TRBD1,NA,TRBJ2-1,CASSKRDSNEQFF,TGTGCCAGCAGTAAAAGGGACAGCAATGAGCAGTTCTTC
TRBV21-1,18,NA,NA,TRBJ2-2,CASSGGNRGLVATGELFF,TGTGCCAGCAGCGGAGGGAACAGGGGGCTAGTTGCCACCGGGGAGCTGTTTTTT
TRBV6-6,14,NA,NA,TRBJ1-2,CASSYSGGREGYTF,TGTGCCAGCAGTTACTCGGGGGGGCGCGAGGGCTACACCTTC
TRBV9,16,TRBD2,once,TRBJ2-3,CASSVEASGRPDTQYF,TGTGCCAGCAGCGTAGAGGCTAGCGGCCGCCCAGATACGCAGTATTTT
TRBV3-1/TRBV3-2,15,NA,NA,TRBJ2-1,CASSQGTSPNNEQFF,TGTGCCAGCAGCCAAGGAACTAGCCCAAACAATGAGCAGTTCTTC
TRBV5-6,15,NA,NA,TRBJ1-2,CASSDWTRTNYGYTF,TGTGCCAGCAGCGACTGGACACGAACGAACTATGGCTACACCTTC